What follows is one TCR beta chain and its context. The antigen is unknown. J lost 5 bases, V lost 7 bases, and 6 bases had no gene match. This CDR3 region has 13 residues. Germline CDR1 reads SQVTM; CDR2 reads ANQGSEA. The assay was immunoSEQ multiplex PCR, and TCRdb's table has in-frame clones only and misses some. The sample has around 160,000 clones; about 92% are singletons. This sample was included in a study of T cell responses to AZD1222 COVID-19 vaccine. Regarding the study as a whole: Epitopes outside B.1.351 and B.1.1.7 mutated regions reportedly drew nearly half of spike TCRs. Spike-specific TCR breadth and depth went up after people got two AZD1222 doses. Seropositivity was recorded at baseline in only five to seven AZD1222 recipients. Vaccine-related CD4 TCRs covered spike, predominating at 160-218 and 743-854.

V usage is TRBV29-1 and J usage is TRBJ2-5; 11 bases fit TRBD2. The source is an adult in good health. This specimen was peripheral blood, taken on day 0 of AZD1222 vaccination. The DNA for the CDR3 is TGCAGCGCCCGACTAGCGGGGTGGGAGACCCAGTACTTC. Protein product: CSARLAGWETQYF.